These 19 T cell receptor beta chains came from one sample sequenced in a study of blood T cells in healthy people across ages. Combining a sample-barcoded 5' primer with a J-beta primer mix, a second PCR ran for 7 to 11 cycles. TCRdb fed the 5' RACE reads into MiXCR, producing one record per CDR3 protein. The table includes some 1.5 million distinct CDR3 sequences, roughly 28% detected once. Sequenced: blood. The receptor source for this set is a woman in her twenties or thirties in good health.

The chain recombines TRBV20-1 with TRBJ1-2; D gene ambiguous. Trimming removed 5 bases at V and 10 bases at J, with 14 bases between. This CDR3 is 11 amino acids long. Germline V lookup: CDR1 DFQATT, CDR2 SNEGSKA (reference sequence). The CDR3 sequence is CSAAPLEDYTF. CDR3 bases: TGCAGTGCTGCCCCCCTCGAGGACTACACCTTC.

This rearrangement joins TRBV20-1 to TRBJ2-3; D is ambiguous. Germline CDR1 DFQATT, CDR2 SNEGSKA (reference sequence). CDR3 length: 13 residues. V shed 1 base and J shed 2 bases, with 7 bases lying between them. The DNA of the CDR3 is TGCAGTGCTAGAGCAGATCACACAGATACGCAGTATTTT. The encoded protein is CSARADHTDTQYF.

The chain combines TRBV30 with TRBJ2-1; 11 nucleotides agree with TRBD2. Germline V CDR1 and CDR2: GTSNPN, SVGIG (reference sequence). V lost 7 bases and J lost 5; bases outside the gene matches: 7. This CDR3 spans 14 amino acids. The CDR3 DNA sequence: TGTGCCTTAACCGGGACTAGCGGACACAATGAGCAGTTCTTC. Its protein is CALTGTSGHNEQFF.

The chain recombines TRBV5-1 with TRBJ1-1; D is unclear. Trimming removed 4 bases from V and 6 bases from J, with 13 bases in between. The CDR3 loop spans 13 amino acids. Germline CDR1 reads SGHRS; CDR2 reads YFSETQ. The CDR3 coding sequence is TGCGCCAGCAGCCAACAGAGTAACGCTGAAGCTTTCTTT. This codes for CASSQQSNAEAFF. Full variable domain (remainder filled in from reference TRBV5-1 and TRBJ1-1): KAGVTQTPRYLIKTRGQQVTLSCSPISGHRSVSWYQQTPGQGLQFLFEYFSETQRNKGNFPGRFSGRQFSNSRSEMNVSTLELGDSALYLCASSQQSNAEAFFGQGTRLTVV.

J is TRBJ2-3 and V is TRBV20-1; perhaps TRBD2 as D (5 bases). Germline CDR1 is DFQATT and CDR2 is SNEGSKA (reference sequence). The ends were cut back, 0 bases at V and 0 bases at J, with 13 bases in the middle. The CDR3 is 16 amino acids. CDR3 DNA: TGCAGTGCTAGAGATCAGAGCGGAGCTAGCACAGATACGCAGTATTTT. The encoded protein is CSARDQSGASTDTQYF.

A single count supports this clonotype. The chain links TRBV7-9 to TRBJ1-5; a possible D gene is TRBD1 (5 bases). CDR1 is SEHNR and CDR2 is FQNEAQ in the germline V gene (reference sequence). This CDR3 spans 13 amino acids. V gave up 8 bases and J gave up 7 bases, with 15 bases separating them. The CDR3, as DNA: TGTGCCAGCGGCTCCGCAGGGCACCAGCCCCAGCATTTT. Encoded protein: CASGSAGHQPQHF. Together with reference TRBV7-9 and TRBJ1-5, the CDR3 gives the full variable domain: DTGVSQNPRHKITKRGQNVTFRCDPISEHNRLYWYRQTLGQGPEFLTYFQNEAQLEKSRLLSDRFSAERPKGSFSTLEIQRTEQGDSAMYLCASGSAGHQPQHFGDGTRLSIL.

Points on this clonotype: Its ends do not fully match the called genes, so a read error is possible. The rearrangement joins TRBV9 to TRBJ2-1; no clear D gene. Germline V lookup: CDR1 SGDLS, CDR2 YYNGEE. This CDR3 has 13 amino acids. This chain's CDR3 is CANSVATRNEQFF. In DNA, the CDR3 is TGTGCCAACAGCGTAGCTACGCGGAATGAGCAGTTCTTC.

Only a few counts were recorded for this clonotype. The CDR3 region is CASTRLAGPNEQFF. The CDR3 nucleotides are TGTGCCAGCACGAGGCTAGCGGGGCCCAATGAGCAGTTCTTC. The V and J genes are TRBV28 and TRBJ2-1; 9 bases match TRBD2. The CDR3 is 14 amino acids. V shed 7 bases and J 6 bases; nucleotides not matched to a gene: 7. Germline V gives CDR1 MDHEN, CDR2 SYDVKM. The full variable domain, its missing parts supplied by reference TRBV28 and TRBJ2-1, is DVKVTQSSRYLVKRTGEKVFLECVQDMDHENMFWYRQDPGLGLRLIYFSYDVKMKEKGDIPEGYSVSREKKERFSLILESASTNQTSMYLCASTRLAGPNEQFFGPGTRLTVL.

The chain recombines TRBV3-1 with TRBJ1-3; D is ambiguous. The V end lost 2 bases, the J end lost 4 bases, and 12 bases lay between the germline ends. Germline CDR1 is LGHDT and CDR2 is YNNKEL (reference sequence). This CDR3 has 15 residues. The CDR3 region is CASSQRGEGGNTIYF. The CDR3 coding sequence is TGTGCCAGCAGCCAACGGGGAGAGGGAGGAAACACCATATATTTT.

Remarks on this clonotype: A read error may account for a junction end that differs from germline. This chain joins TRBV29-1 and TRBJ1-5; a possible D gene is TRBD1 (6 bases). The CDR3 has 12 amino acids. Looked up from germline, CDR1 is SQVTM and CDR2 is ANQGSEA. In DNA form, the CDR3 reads TGCAGCGTCGACAGGCGAAGTCAGCCCCAGCATTTC. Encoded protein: CSVDRRSQPQHF.

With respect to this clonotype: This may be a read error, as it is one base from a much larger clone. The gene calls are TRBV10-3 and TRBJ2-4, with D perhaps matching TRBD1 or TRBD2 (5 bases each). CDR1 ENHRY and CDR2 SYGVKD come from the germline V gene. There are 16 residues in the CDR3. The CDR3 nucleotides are TGTGCCATCAGTGGGGAGTCAGGGCAACCCAAAAACATTCAGTGCTTC. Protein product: CAISGESGQPKNIQCF.

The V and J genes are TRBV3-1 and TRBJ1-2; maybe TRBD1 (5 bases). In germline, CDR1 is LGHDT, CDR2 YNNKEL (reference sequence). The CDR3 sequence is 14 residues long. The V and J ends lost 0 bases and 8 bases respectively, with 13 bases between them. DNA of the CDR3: TGTGCCAGCAGCCAAGACGGGGGGACGAGGGGCTACACCTTC. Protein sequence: CASSQDGGTRGYTF.

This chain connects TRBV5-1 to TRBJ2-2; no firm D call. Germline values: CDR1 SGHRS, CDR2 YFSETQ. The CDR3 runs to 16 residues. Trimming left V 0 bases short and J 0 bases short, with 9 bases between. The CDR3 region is CASSLAGETNTGELFF. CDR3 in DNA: TGCGCCAGCAGCTTGGCCGGAGAGACGAACACCGGGGAGCTGTTTTTT.

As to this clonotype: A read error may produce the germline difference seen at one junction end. The CDR3 nucleotides are TGTTCCAGCAATCCTAAGCCGACTAGCGGGAGTTCAGATACGCAGTATTTT. This translates into CSSNPKPTSGSSDTQYF. The genes are TRBV6-4 and TRBJ2-3; 12 bases line up with TRBD2. In germline, CDR1 is MRHNA, CDR2 SNTAGT. CDR3 size: 17 residues.

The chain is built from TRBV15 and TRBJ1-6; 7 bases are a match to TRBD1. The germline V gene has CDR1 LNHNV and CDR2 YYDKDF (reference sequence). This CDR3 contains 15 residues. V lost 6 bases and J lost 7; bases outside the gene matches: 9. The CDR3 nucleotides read TGTGCCACCAGGACAGGGACGGAGCCCAATTCACCCCTCCACTTT. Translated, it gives CATRTGTEPNSPLHF. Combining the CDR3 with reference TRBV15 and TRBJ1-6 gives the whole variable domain DAMVIQNPRYQVTQFGKPVTLSCSQTLNHNVMYWYQQKSSQAPKLLFHYYDKDFNNEADTPDNFQSRRPNTSFCFLDIRSPGLGDTAMYLCATRTGTEPNSPLHFGNGTRLTVT.

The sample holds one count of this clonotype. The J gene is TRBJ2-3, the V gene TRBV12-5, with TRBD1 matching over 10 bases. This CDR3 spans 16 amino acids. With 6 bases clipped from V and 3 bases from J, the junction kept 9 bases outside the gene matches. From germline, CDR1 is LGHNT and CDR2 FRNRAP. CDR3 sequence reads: CASGPTRQGATDTQYF. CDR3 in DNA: TGTGCTAGTGGACCTACCCGACAGGGGGCTACAGATACGCAGTATTTT.

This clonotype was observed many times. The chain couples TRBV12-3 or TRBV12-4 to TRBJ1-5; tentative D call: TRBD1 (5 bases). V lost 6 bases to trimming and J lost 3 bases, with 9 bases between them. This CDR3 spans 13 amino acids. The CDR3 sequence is CASSLGTNQPQHF. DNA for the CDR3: TGTGCCAGCAGCTTGGGGACCAATCAGCCCCAGCATTTT.

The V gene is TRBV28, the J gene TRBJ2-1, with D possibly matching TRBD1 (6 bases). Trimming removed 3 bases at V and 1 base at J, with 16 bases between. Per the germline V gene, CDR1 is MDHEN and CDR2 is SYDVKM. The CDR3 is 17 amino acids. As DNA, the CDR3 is TGTGCCAGCAGTTTGCGAGGGGGAATAACGTCCTACAATGAGCAGTTCTTC. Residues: CASSLRGGITSYNEQFF.

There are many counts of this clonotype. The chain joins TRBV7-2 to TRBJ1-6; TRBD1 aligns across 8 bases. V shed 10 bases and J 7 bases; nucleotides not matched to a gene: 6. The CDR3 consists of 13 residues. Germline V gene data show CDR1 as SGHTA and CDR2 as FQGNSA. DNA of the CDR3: TGTGCCACTAGAGACAGGGGCAATTCACCCCTCCACTTT. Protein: CATRDRGNSPLHF.